One and the same sample provided the 32 T cell receptor beta chains below, sequenced in a study of control samples from healthy donors and cancer patients. Measured with immunoSEQ multiplex PCR; TCRdb has only the in-frame clones, and not every one. This table holds 100,000 to 150,000 clones, about 91% found once. Input material: blood. All receptors derive from a man aged 18 to 35 in good health.

V and J are TRBV5-6 and TRBJ2-2; the match to TRBD1 covers 7 bases. CDR1 and CDR2 (germline): SGHDT, YYEEEE. After removal of 4 bases from V and 5 bases from J, the junction contained 11 bases not matched to a gene. The CDR3 is made up of 16 amino acids. This CDR3 is CASSLLRQGETGELFF. Here the CDR3 DNA reads TGTGCCAGCAGCCTATTACGACAGGGTGAAACCGGGGAGCTGTTTTTT.

V is TRBV10-3 and J is TRBJ1-1; D might be TRBD1 (6 bases). CDR3 length: 14 residues. V shed 9 bases and J shed 0 bases, with 14 bases lying between them. Germline CDR1 reads ENHRY; CDR2 reads SYGVKD. The CDR3 spells CAMATGSMNTEAFF. Here the CDR3 DNA reads TGTGCCATGGCGACAGGTAGCATGAACACTGAAGCTTTCTTT.

The genes are TRBV7-2 and TRBJ2-4; unclear D gene. V lost 5 bases and J lost 0, with 14 bases in between. The length of the CDR3 is 16 residues. Per germline, CDR1 SGHTA and CDR2 FQGNSA. The DNA for the CDR3 is TGTGCCAGCAGCGTCCGGACGGTCCTAGCCAAAAACATTCAGTACTTC. It codes for CASSVRTVLAKNIQYF.

This clone was observed a single time. V usage is TRBV6-5 and J usage is TRBJ1-2; TRBD1 might be the D (5 bases). The V gene's germline CDR1 is MNHEY and CDR2 SVGAGI. CDR3 length equals 14 residues. V gave up 8 bases and J gave up 4 bases, with 17 bases separating them. This CDR3 reads CASARDGPGYGYTF. CDR3 nucleotides: TGTGCCAGCGCCAGGGACGGACCTGGCTATGGCTACACCTTC.

The table lists this clone with a count of one. The chain carries TRBV4-1 and TRBJ2-5; D could derive from TRBD1 or TRBD2 (5 bases each). The germline V gene encodes CDR1 MGHRA and CDR2 YSYEKL. This CDR3 is built from 15 residues. With 6 bases removed from V and 5 bases from J, the gap between germline ends came to 19 bases. CDR3 loop: CASRRTGTHGETQYF. CDR3 sequence (DNA): TGCGCCAGCAGAAGGACCGGGACGCACGGGGAGACCCAGTACTTC.

The chain carries TRBV11-2 and TRBJ1-1, with D perhaps TRBD1 (6 bases). The CDR3 loop spans 14 amino acids. Germline V gene sequence: CDR1 SGHAT, CDR2 FQNNGV. Trimming pared 5 bases from V and 0 bases from J, leaving 10 bases between. CDR3 region: CASSPGQLNTEAFF. CDR3 sequence (DNA): TGTGCCAGCAGCCCGGGACAATTGAACACTGAAGCTTTCTTT.

The V call is TRBV9, the J call TRBJ2-1; no clear D. Trimming removed 0 bases at V and 0 bases at J, with 4 bases between. The CDR3 is 14 amino acids. CDR1 and CDR2 (germline): SGDLS, YYNGEE. CDR3 in amino acids: CASSVDSSYNEQFF. In DNA, the CDR3 is TGTGCCAGCAGCGTAGATAGCTCCTACAATGAGCAGTTCTTC.

The rearrangement joins TRBV7-3 to TRBJ2-3; 9 nucleotides line up with TRBD2. Germline CDR1 and CDR2: SGHTA and FQGTGA. The V and J ends lost 1 base and 6 bases, in that order; junction bases with no gene match: 2. This CDR3 has 14 residues. The CDR3 DNA reads TGTGCCAGCAGCTTAAGCGGGGGGGCCGATACGCAGTATTTT. Its protein product is CASSLSGGADTQYF.

The rearrangement joins TRBV27 to TRBJ1-6; 9 bases line up with TRBD1. V shed 8 bases and J 7 bases; nucleotides not matched to a gene: 6. This CDR3 spans 14 amino acids. CDR1 and CDR2 from the germline V gene are MNHEY and SMNVEV (reference sequence). The DNA of the CDR3 is TGTGCCAGCGGGGGGACAGGGAAAAATTCACCCCTCCACTTT. Translated: CASGGTGKNSPLHF.

J is TRBJ1-1 and V is TRBV6-5, with D possibly being TRBD1 (6 bases). This CDR3 has 14 amino acids. From germline, CDR1 is MNHEY and CDR2 SVGAGI. The ends were cut back, 6 bases at V and 0 bases at J, with 11 bases in the middle. CDR3 bases: TGTGCCAGCAGCCTCAGGGGTGTGAACACTGAAGCTTTCTTT. Translated: CASSLRGVNTEAFF.

This chain joins TRBV5-1 and TRBJ2-7; no clear D gene. The V and J ends lost 0 bases and 3 bases respectively, with 10 bases between them. Per the germline V gene, CDR1 is SGHRS and CDR2 is YFSETQ. The length of the CDR3 is 14 residues. The CDR3 here is CASSLDGISYEQYF. As DNA, the CDR3 is TGCGCCAGCAGCTTGGACGGCATAAGCTACGAGCAGTACTTC. Together with reference TRBV5-1 and TRBJ2-7, the CDR3 gives the full variable domain: KAGVTQTPRYLIKTRGQQVTLSCSPISGHRSVSWYQQTPGQGLQFLFEYFSETQRNKGNFPGRFSGRQFSNSRSEMNVSTLELGDSALYLCASSLDGISYEQYFGPGTRLTVT.

V gene TRBV5-4 combines with J gene TRBJ2-3; 11 bases fit TRBD2. The CDR3 spans 16 residues. Per the germline V gene, CDR1 is SGHNT and CDR2 is YYREEE (reference sequence). J was trimmed by 2 bases and V by 3 bases; bases with no gene match: 5. CDR3: CASSWSSGGPTDTQYF. CDR3 bases: TGTGCCAGCAGCTGGTCTAGCGGGGGGCCCACAGATACGCAGTATTTT.

CDR3 sequence: CASSQLVNRDTGELFF. CDR3 bases: TGCGCCAGCAGCCAACTAGTGAATCGGGACACCGGGGAGCTGTTTTTT. The V gene is TRBV4-1, the J gene TRBJ2-2; D is unresolved. The germline CDR1 and CDR2 sequences are MGHRA and YSYEKL. V was trimmed by 2 bases and J by 3 bases, leaving 13 bases between them. The CDR3 consists of 16 residues.

The chain has TRBV18 and TRBJ1-1; possibly TRBD1 for D (5 bases). CDR1 is KGHSH, CDR2 LQKENI, per germline. V lost 0 bases to trimming and J lost 3 bases, with 8 bases between them. This CDR3 spans 14 amino acids. The CDR3 here is CASSPPAGDTEAFF. The CDR3 DNA reads TGTGCCAGCTCACCACCCGCGGGGGACACTGAAGCTTTCTTT.

This chain links TRBV2 with TRBJ1-4, with TRBD1 matching 10 bases. The CDR3 length is 14 residues. V dropped 7 bases and J dropped 4; count of bases not matched to a gene: 3. CDR1 and CDR2 from the germline V gene are SNHLY and FYNNEI. CDR3 residues: CASTWTGGNEKLFF. In nucleotides, the CDR3 is TGTGCCAGCACCTGGACAGGGGGTAATGAAAAACTGTTTTTT.

V gene TRBV4-1 combines with J gene TRBJ2-3; 8 bases match TRBD2. The CDR3 sequence is 18 residues long. Per the germline V gene, CDR1 is MGHRA and CDR2 is YSYEKL. After removal of 1 base from V and 0 bases from J, the junction contained 9 bases not matched to a gene. The CDR3 DNA reads TGCGCCAGCAGCCAAGTGCGGGGGGCGGGAGAAAGCACAGATACGCAGTATTTT. This gives the protein CASSQVRGAGESTDTQYF.

The rearrangement joins TRBV2 to TRBJ2-7; D is uncertain. Trimming pared 8 bases from V and 2 bases from J, leaving 10 bases between. Germline V lookup: CDR1 SNHLY, CDR2 FYNNEI. The CDR3 extends over 12 amino acids. DNA of the CDR3: TGTGCCAGCCGGCCCACGGCCTACGAGCAGTACTTC. Encoded protein: CASRPTAYEQYF.

V and J are TRBV2 and TRBJ1-2; 7 nucleotides line up with TRBD1. Per the germline V gene, CDR1 is SNHLY and CDR2 is FYNNEI. With 8 bases clipped from V and 6 bases from J, the junction kept 9 bases outside the gene matches. This CDR3 spans 13 amino acids. CDR3 DNA: TGTGCCAGCCAAACGACAGGGCGAAATGGCTACACCTTC. Its protein is CASQTTGRNGYTF.

V usage is TRBV5-6 and J usage is TRBJ1-1; D gene uncertain. The germline V gene has CDR1 SGHDT and CDR2 YYEEEE. The V gene lost 0 bases and the J gene lost 0 bases, with 6 bases spanning the gap. The CDR3 sequence is 14 residues long. As DNA, the CDR3 is TGTGCCAGCAGCTTGGGACGGTTGAACACTGAAGCTTTCTTT. It translates to CASSLGRLNTEAFF.

The chain is built from TRBV2 and TRBJ2-7, with D tentatively TRBD2 (5 bases). The CDR3 contains 14 residues. With 5 bases removed from V and 1 base from J, the gap between germline ends came to 12 bases. CDR1 and CDR2 (germline): SNHLY, FYNNEI. CDR3 bases: TGTGCCAGCAGTTGGGCTCGCGGGTCCTACGAGCAGTACTTC. This translates into CASSWARGSYEQYF.

This chain joins TRBV12-3 or TRBV12-4 and TRBJ2-3; D ambiguous. The CDR3 length is 13 residues. The V end was cut by 3 bases, the J end by 0 bases, with 4 bases between. CDR3 sequence (DNA): TGTGCCAGCAGTTTTGCTAGCACAGATACGCAGTATTTT. The encoded protein is CASSFASTDTQYF.

Points on this clone: The same CDR3 also results from other DNA sequences found in this sample. The rearrangement joins TRBV5-1 to TRBJ2-2; 7 bases are shared with TRBD1. With 5 bases clipped from V and 7 bases from J, the junction kept 5 bases outside the gene matches. The CDR3 totals 13 residues. CDR1 is SGHRS and CDR2 is YFSETQ in the germline V gene. Written as DNA, the CDR3 is TGCGCCAGCAGTAGGCAGGGGGACGGGGAGCTGTTTTTT. This translates into CASSRQGDGELFF.

The chain combines TRBV6-5 with TRBJ2-3; D might be TRBD1 or TRBD2, each matching 5 bases. CDR3 length equals 15 residues. Per germline, CDR1 MNHEY and CDR2 SVGAGI. V was pared by 6 bases and J by 2 bases, with 15 bases between. Written as DNA, the CDR3 is TGTGCCAGCAGCCACCGTCGGGGCGACACAGATACGCAGTATTTT. Its translation: CASSHRRGDTDTQYF.

The gene calls are TRBV25-1 and TRBJ2-5; D gene uncertain. This CDR3 is 12 amino acids long. Germline V gene sequence: CDR1 MGHDK, CDR2 SYGVNS. Trimming took off 3 bases at V and 1 base at J, with 3 bases between the two ends. The CDR3 sequence is CASSDSQETQYF. The CDR3 DNA follows: TGTGCCAGCAGTGATTCCCAAGAGACCCAGTACTTC.

The chain joins TRBV25-1 to TRBJ1-2; a weak D match, TRBD1 (6 bases). Per the germline V gene, CDR1 is MGHDK and CDR2 is SYGVNS. The CDR3 has 15 residues. V lost 3 bases, J lost 2 bases, and 13 bases lay in between. The CDR3 DNA reads TGTGCCAGCAGTGATCCGGGGACATCCAACTATGGCTACACCTTC. As protein: CASSDPGTSNYGYTF.

This rearrangement joins TRBV6-4 to TRBJ1-4; 10 positions match TRBD1. The CDR3 totals 16 residues. V lost 3 bases to trimming and J lost 8 bases; unmatched junction nucleotides: 9. In germline, CDR1 is MRHNA, CDR2 SNTAGT. CDR3 in amino acids: CASSELPGQGREKLFF. The CDR3 DNA reads as TGTGCCAGCAGTGAACTCCCGGGACAGGGGAGGGAAAAACTGTTTTTT.

CDR3 DNA: TGCAGCGTTGAAGTAGATACCCCACCCTACGAGCAGTACTTC. This sequence encodes CSVEVDTPPYEQYF. The genes are TRBV29-1 and TRBJ2-7; D is ambiguous. The CDR3 runs to 14 residues. V lost 1 base to trimming and J lost 2 bases, with 12 bases between them. Germline V gives CDR1 SQVTM, CDR2 ANQGSEA.

CDR3 sequence: CASSAGTAVSNEQFF. The CDR3 bases are TGTGCCAGCAGCGCCGGGACGGCAGTTTCCAATGAGCAGTTCTTC. The J gene is TRBJ2-1, the V gene TRBV9, with D perhaps given as TRBD1 or TRBD2 (5 bases each). The CDR3 is 15 amino acids. V gave up 3 bases and J gave up 6 bases, with 16 bases separating them. Germline CDR1 and CDR2: SGDLS and YYNGEE.

This chain uses TRBV6-5 with TRBJ1-5; no clear D. CDR1 is MNHEY, CDR2 SVGAGI, per germline. The CDR3 extends over 12 amino acids. V gave up 10 bases and J gave up 2 bases, with 9 bases separating them. The CDR3 bases are TGTGCCAACTCGGAGGGCAATCAGCCCCAGCATTTT. This codes for CANSEGNQPQHF.

The chain links TRBV6-5 to TRBJ2-2; D is ambiguous. V gave up 0 bases and J gave up 1 base, with 3 bases separating them. Germline V CDR1 and CDR2: MNHEY, SVGAGI. The CDR3 is made up of 14 amino acids. The chain's CDR3 is CASSYSKNTGELFF. The CDR3 DNA reads as TGTGCCAGCAGTTACTCGAAGAACACCGGGGAGCTGTTTTTT.

This clone was found a few times. The chain carries TRBV5-4 and TRBJ2-5, with TRBD2 identical over 7 bases. Germline V gene lookup returns CDR1 SGHNT and CDR2 YYREEE (reference sequence). The CDR3 runs to 13 residues. Trimming took 9 bases from V and 7 from J; bases not matched to a gene: 12. CDR3 sequence (DNA): TGTGCCATCCTAGGACTAGAAGAGGGGACCCAGTACTTC. Amino acids: CAILGLEEGTQYF.

This clone is a singleton in its sample. V usage is TRBV7-9 and J usage is TRBJ2-7; 7 bases map to TRBD1. This CDR3 has 15 amino acids. Looked up from germline, CDR1 is SEHNR and CDR2 is FQNEAQ (reference sequence). V shed 4 bases, J shed 1 base, and the junction held 7 bases outside the gene matches. The CDR3 spells CASSSPPGQSYEQYF. DNA for the CDR3: TGTGCCAGCAGCTCCCCGCCGGGACAGTCCTACGAGCAGTACTTC.